The sequence of this TCR beta chain was determined in a study of blood T cell repertoires in COVID-19. Study-level information: Spain, Italy and the United States supplied samples that represented acute and convalescent COVID-19. T cells, B-cell-depleted T cells, or PBMCs provided the cDNA or gDNA that served as material.

The CDR3 sequence is 15 residues long. Trimming left V 3 bases short and J 2 bases short, with 8 bases between. From germline, CDR1 is SGHAT and CDR2 FQNNGV. Authors' analysis steps: Amplification of reference gene primers was used by the study to estimate nucleated cell counts. The protocol was immunoSEQ multiplex PCR, while the TCRdb copy is restricted to in-frame clones and leaves out a portion. For V, J and clone size, that table is used; D and trimming come from the DNA. Of some 78,000 clones in the sample, 75% to 90% were seen once. The sample taken for sequencing was peripheral blood. The rearrangement links TRBV11-2 to TRBJ2-6, with D perhaps TRBD1 (5 bases). The TCR comes from a man between 45 and 60 years old with active or convalescent COVID-19. DNA of the CDR3: TGTGCCAGCAGCTTTGGCAGGGCTGGGGCCAACGTCCTGACTTTC. This encodes CASSFGRAGANVLTF. The variable domain in full, completed from reference TRBV11-2 and TRBJ2-6, reads EAGVAQSPRYKIIEKRQSVAFWCNPISGHATLYWYQQILGQGPKLLIQFQNNGVVDDSQLPKDRFSAERLKGVDSTLKIQPAKLEDSAVYLCASSFGRAGANVLTFGAGSRLTVL.